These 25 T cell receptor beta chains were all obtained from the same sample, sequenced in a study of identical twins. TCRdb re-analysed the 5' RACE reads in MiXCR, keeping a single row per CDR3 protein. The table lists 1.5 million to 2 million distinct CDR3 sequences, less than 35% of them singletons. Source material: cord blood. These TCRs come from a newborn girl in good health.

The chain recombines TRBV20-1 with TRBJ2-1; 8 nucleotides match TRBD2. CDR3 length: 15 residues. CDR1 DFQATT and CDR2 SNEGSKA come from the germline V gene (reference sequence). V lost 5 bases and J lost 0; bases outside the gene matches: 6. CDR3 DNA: TGCAGTGCTGCGGGGGGCCCTAGCTCCTACAATGAGCAGTTCTTC. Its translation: CSAAGGPSSYNEQFF.

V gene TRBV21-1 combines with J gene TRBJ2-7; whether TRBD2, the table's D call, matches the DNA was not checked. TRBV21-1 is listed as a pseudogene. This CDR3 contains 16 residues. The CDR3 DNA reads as TGTGCCAGCAGCAAAGGAGGTAGGGAGGGATCCTACGAGCAGTACTTC. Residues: CASSKGGREGSYEQYF.

CDR3 nucleotide sequence: TGTGCCAGCAGTAAGTGGGGGGGCCTGTACAATGAGCAGTTCTTC. This encodes CASSKWGGLYNEQFF. The chain employs TRBV27 and TRBJ2-1; D possibly corresponds to TRBD2 (7 bases). Germline CDR1 and CDR2: MNHEY and SMNVEV (reference sequence). The CDR3 consists of 15 residues. V lost 5 bases and J 4 bases, leaving 15 bases between the germline ends.

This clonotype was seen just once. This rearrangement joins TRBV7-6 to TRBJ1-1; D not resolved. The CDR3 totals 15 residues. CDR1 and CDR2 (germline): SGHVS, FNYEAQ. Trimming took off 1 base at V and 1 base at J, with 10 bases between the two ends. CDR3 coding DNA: TGTGCCAGCAGCTTAGGGGTCAGGCGGAACACTGAAGCTTTCTTT. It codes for CASSLGVRRNTEAFF.

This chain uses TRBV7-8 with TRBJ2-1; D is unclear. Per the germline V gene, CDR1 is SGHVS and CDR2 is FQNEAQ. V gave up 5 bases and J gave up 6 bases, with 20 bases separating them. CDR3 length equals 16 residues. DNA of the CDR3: TGTGCCAGCAGCCTGTTGTACGGGTTTTACGCCAATGAGCAGTTCTTC. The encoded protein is CASSLLYGFYANEQFF.

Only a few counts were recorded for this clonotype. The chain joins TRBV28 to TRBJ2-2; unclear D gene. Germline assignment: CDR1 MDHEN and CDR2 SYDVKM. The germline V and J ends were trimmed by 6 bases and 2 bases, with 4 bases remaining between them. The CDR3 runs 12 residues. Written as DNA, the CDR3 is TGTGCCAGCAGGATTAACACCGGGGAGCTGTTTTTT. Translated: CASRINTGELFF.

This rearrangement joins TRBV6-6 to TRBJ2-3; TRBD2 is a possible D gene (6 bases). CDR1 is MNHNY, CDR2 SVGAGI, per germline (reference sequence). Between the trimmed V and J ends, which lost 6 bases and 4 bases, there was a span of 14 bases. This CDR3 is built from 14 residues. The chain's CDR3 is CASSPSRGSDTQYF. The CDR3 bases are TGTGCCAGCAGCCCCTCGCGGGGTTCAGATACGCAGTATTTT.

CDR3 sequence: CASSLAFGNTGELFF. The CDR3 DNA reads as TGTGCCAGCAGCTTGGCATTTGGTAACACCGGGGAGCTGTTTTTT. The rearrangement uses TRBV5-4 and TRBJ2-2, with D unclear. The CDR3 contains 15 residues. The ends were cut back, 0 bases at V and 2 bases at J, with 8 bases in the middle. CDR1 is SGHNT and CDR2 is YYREEE in the germline V gene (reference sequence).

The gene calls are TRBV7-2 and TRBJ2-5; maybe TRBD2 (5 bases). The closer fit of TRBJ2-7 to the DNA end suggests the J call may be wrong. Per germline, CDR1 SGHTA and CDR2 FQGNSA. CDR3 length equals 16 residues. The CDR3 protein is CASSLVSGKAGYEQYF. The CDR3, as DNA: TGTGCCAGCAGCTTAGTCTCCGGGAAGGCTGGATACGAGCAGTACTTC.

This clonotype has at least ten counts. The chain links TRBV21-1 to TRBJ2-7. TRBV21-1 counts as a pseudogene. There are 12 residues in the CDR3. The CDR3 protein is CASIETLSEQYF. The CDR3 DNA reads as TGTGCCAGCATAGAAACGCTGAGCGAGCAGTACTTC.

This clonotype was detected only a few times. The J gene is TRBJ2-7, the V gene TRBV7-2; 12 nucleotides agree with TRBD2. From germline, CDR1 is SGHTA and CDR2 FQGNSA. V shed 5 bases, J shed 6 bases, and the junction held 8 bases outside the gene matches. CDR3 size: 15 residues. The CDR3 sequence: CASSPRLAGEGEQYF. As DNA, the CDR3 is TGTGCCAGCAGCCCACGACTAGCGGGAGAGGGCGAGCAGTACTTC. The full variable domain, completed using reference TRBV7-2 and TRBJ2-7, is GAGVSQSPSNKVTEKGKDVELRCDPISGHTALYWYRQSLGQGLEFLIYFQGNSAPDKSGLPSDRFSAERTGGSVSTLTIQRTQQEDSAVYLCASSPRLAGEGEQYFGPGTRLTVT.

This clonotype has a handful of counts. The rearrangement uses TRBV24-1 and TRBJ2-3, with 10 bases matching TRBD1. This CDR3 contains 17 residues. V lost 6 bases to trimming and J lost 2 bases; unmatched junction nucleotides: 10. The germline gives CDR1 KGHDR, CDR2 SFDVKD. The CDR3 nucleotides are TGTGCCACCAGTCTCTCCCCCGGGACAGGGGTCACAGATACGCAGTATTTT. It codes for CATSLSPGTGVTDTQYF.

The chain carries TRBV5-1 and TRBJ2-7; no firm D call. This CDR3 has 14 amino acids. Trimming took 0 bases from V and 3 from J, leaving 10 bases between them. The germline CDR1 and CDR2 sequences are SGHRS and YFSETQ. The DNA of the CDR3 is TGCGCCAGCAGCTTGGGGGCGTCCCTCTACGAGCAGTACTTC. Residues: CASSLGASLYEQYF.

The CDR3 sequence is CATSRTGGNNEQFF. CDR3 DNA: TGTGCCACCAGCAGGACAGGGGGAAACAATGAGCAGTTCTTC. The chain is built from TRBV24-1 and TRBJ2-1; 10 bases are a match to TRBD1. This CDR3 spans 14 amino acids. J lost 5 bases, V lost 7 bases, and 4 bases had no gene match. CDR1 KGHDR and CDR2 SFDVKD come from the germline V gene.

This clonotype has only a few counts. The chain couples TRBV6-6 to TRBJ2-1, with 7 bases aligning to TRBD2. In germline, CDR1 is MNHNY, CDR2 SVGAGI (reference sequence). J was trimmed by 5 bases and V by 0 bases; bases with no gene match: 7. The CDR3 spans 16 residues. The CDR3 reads CASSYSRASGDNEQFF. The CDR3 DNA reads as TGTGCCAGCAGTTACTCGAGGGCTAGCGGTGACAATGAGCAGTTCTTC.

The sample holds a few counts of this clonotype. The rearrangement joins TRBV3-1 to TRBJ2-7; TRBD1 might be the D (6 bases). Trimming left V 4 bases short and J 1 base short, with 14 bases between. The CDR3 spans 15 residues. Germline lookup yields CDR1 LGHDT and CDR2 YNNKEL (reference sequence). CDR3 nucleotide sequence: TGTGCCAGCAGCCCCATGGGACATGGTTCCTACGAGCAGTACTTC. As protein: CASSPMGHGSYEQYF.

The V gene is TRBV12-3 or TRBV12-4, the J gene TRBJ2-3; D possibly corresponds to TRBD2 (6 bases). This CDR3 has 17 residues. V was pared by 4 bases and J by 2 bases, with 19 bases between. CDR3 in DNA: TGTGCCAGCAGTTCGCACACCCGGGGAGGACACACAGATACGCAGTATTTT. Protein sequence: CASSSHTRGGHTDTQYF.

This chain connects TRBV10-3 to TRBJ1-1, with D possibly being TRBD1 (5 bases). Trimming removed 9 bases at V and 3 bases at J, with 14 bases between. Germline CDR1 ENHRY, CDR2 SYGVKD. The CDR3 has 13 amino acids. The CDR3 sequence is CAIMTVGDTEAFF. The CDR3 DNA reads TGTGCCATTATGACAGTAGGGGACACTGAAGCTTTCTTT.

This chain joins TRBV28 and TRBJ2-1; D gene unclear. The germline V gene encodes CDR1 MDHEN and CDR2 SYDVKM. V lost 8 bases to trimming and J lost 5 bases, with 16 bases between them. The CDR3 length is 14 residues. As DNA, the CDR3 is TGTGCCAGCCTCCGACCAACATTTAACAATGAGCAGTTCTTC. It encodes CASLRPTFNNEQFF.

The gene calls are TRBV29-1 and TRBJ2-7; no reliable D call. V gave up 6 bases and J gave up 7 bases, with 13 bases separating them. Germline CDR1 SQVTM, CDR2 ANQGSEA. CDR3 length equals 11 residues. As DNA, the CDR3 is TGCAGCGTATTTACAGATCGGGAGCAGTACTTC. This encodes CSVFTDREQYF.

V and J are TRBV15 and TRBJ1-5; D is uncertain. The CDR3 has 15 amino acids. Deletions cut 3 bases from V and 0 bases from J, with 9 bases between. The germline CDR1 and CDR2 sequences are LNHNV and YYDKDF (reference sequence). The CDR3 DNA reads TGTGCCACCAGCAGGCTACCTTATAGCAATCAGCCCCAGCATTTT. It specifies CATSRLPYSNQPQHF.

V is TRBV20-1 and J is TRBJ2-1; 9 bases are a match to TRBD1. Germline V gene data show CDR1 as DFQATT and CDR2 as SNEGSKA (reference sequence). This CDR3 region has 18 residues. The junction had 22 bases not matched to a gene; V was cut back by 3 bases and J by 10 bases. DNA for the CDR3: TGCAGTGCTAGTGGTGGGACAGGGATACGCAGCATTCCCTACGAGCAGTTCTTC. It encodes CSASGGTGIRSIPYEQFF.

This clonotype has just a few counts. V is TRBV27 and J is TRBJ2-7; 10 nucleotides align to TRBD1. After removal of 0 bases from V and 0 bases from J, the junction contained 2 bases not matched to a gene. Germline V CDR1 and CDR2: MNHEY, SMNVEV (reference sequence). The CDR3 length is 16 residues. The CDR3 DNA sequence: TGTGCCAGCAGTTTATCGGGACAGGGGAGCTCCTACGAGCAGTACTTC. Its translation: CASSLSGQGSSYEQYF.

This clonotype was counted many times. The CDR3 nucleotides are TGTGCCAGCAGTCTCACTAATGAGCAGTACTTC. It specifies CASSLTNEQYF. The genes are TRBV12-3 or TRBV12-4 and TRBJ2-5, with D hard to call. The CDR3 is 11 residues long. Trimming stripped 5 bases from V and 11 bases from J, with 12 bases between.

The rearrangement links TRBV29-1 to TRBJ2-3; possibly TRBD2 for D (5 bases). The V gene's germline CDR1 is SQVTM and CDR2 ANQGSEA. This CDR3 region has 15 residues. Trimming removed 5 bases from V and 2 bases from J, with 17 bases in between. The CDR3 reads CSVSNSEGSTDTQYF. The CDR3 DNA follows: TGCAGCGTTTCCAACAGTGAGGGTTCCACAGATACGCAGTATTTT.